This TCR beta chain is from a study of beta chain features in type 1 diabetes. Concerning this clone: Its antigen is not known.

Reverse transcription of all isolated RNA meant that expressed TCRB transcripts were sequenced. Deep immunoSEQ sequencing covered naive, central memory and regulatory T cell samples. TCRdb's table, derived via immunoSEQ multiplex PCR, lists solely in-frame clones and lacks some. The repertoire consists of 200,000 to 250,000 clones, with roughly two thirds occurring once and the leading ten covering around 0.05%. Each of the sorted populations had a purity greater than 95%. Unmatched junction bases numbered 6, after V lost 8 bases and J lost 3 bases. Germline assignment: CDR1 MDHEN and CDR2 SYDVKM. This CDR3 has 13 amino acids. Points from the study as a whole: Among patients with Type 1 diabetes, TCRB CDR3s were moderately but significantly shorter in every one of the four CD4+ subsets.

The rearrangement links TRBV28 to TRBJ2-7; 8 bases are a match to TRBD2. The specimen sequenced was naive CD4+ T cells from blood. This clonotype was sampled from a man aged 25 to 40 in good health. The DNA of the CDR3 is TGTGCCAGCTACGGGAGGGCTGTCTACGAGCAGTACTTC. Its translation: CASYGRAVYEQYF.